This record covers a single TCR beta chain. The antigen remains undetermined. TCRdb re-analysed the RT-PCR reads in MiXCR, keeping a single row per CDR3 protein. The repertoire holds 550,000 to 650,000 distinct CDR3 sequences, with 12% as singletons. These data are taken from a study of response to subunit inactivated influenza vaccine. Study findings and constraints: Authors suggested that a seasonal influenza vaccination recruits few new T cells each time.

CDR3 length: 15 amino acids. Unmatched junction bases numbered 8, after V lost 8 bases and J lost 4 bases. Germline-derived CDR1 and CDR2 are MGHDK and SYGVNS. The sequenced sample was PBMCs from blood, obtained on the day of vaccination. This clonotype was sampled from a man aged 45-65 years who received an inactivated influenza vaccine. The chain joins TRBV25-1 to TRBJ2-1, with TRBD1 identical over 10 bases. In DNA, the CDR3 is TGTGCCAGCCGGGGGGGGGACAGGGGATACAATGAGCAGTTCTTC. This encodes CASRGGDRGYNEQFF.